This TCR beta chain derives from a study of T cells in Graves' hyperthyroidism and ophthalmopathy. Study results and limitations: Most clonotypes expanded in the thyroid (above 0.001) were also present in blood.

Template material for amplifying TCR beta CDR3 regions consisted of RNA transcripts. The study used the HTBI primer set for a first-round RT-PCR of the TCR CDR3. TCRdb reanalysed the multiplex PCR reads using MiXCR and keeps one entry per CDR3 protein. Of 490,000 or so distinct CDR3 sequences in the sample, 22% were seen once. This clonotype was observed many times. Its antigen is unidentified. Per germline, CDR1 MDHEN and CDR2 SYDVKM. Between the trimmed V and J ends, which lost 4 bases and 2 bases, there was a span of 21 bases. CDR3 length: 17 amino acids. The clonotype comes from a woman in her seventies with Graves' ophthalmopathy. The specimen was blood. The chain links TRBV28 to TRBJ2-7, with D tentatively TRBD1 (6 bases). The CDR3 loop reads CASSYHPTGLGTYEQYF. DNA of the CDR3: TGTGCCAGCAGTTACCACCCTACAGGGCTGGGAACCTACGAGCAGTACTTC.